A selection of T cell receptor beta chains follows, all from one sample in a study of T cells in localized non-small cell lung cancer. The protocol was immunoSEQ multiplex PCR, while the TCRdb copy is restricted to in-frame clones and leaves out a portion. The table includes under 35,000 clones, 75% to 95% detected once. This specimen was peripheral blood mononuclear cells, taken before any cancer treatment. Source of these receptors: a female donor of 60 years or more with stage II lung adenocarcinoma. CDR3s include the opening cysteine and the closing phenylalanine or tryptophan. Fields, in order: D gene, V gene, clone size, J gene, CDR3 protein, CDR3 DNA. A D gene is named only where the DNA matches it firmly. Expanded clones are given a class, and other clones once, few, many or no size at all.

>-|TRBV7-6|-|TRBJ1-4
CASSSALPNKMEKLFF
TGTGCCAGCAGCTCGGCCCTACCTAATAAGATGGAAAAACTGTTTTTT
>TRBD2|TRBV2|-|TRBJ2-1
CASSGTSGSEDEQFF
TGTGCCAGCAGTGGGACTAGCGGGAGTGAGGATGAGCAGTTCTTC
>TRBD1|TRBV12-5|once|TRBJ1-1
CASGPGQGSDTEAFF
TGTGCTAGTGGTCCGGGACAGGGGAGTGACACTGAAGCTTTCTTT
>-|TRBV18|-|TRBJ2-3
CASSERGAGSTDTQYF
TGTGCCAGCTCAGAACGAGGGGCTGGGAGCACAGATACGCAGTATTTT
>-|TRBV6-5|-|TRBJ2-7
CASSFNYEQYF
TGTGCCAGCAGTTTCAATTACGAGCAGTACTTC
>-|TRBV13|-|TRBJ2-1
CASSRWGSPSQYNEQFF
TGTGCCAGCAGCCGATGGGGTAGCCCGTCACAGTACAATGAGCAGTTCTTC
>TRBD2|TRBV5-1|-|TRBJ2-5
CASSLDVAGGLETQYF
TGCGCCAGCAGCTTGGATGTAGCGGGGGGGCTGGAGACCCAGTACTTC
>-|TRBV15|-|TRBJ2-7
CATSRAPTTGSRSYEQYF
TGTGCCACCAGCAGAGCTCCGACCACAGGTTCCCGCTCCTACGAGCAGTACTTC
>-|TRBV4-2|-|TRBJ1-6
CASSQDGLGVLGDSPLHF
TGTGCCAGCAGCCAAGATGGCCTGGGGGTTCTTGGGGATTCACCCCTCCACTTT
>-|TRBV2|-|TRBJ2-3
CASSQEDTQYF
TGTGCCAGCAGCCAGGAGGATACGCAGTATTTT
>-|TRBV5-1|-|TRBJ1-3
CASSAGTTAGNTIYF
TGCGCCAGCAGCGCCGGGACCACCGCTGGAAACACCATATATTTT
>-|TRBV6-1|-|TRBJ1-4
CASSESWRAGEGTNEKLFF
TGTGCCAGCAGTGAAAGTTGGAGGGCGGGGGAGGGAACTAATGAAAAACTGTTTTTT
>-|TRBV18|-|TRBJ1-3
CASSLDLAGLSSGNTIYF
TGTGCCAGCTCACTGGATTTGGCCGGCCTGAGCTCTGGAAACACCATATATTTT
>TRBD1|TRBV28|-|TRBJ2-3
CASSSSGQGTDTQYF
TGTGCCAGCAGTTCCTCGGGACAGGGCACAGATACGCAGTATTTT
>-|TRBV29-1|-|TRBJ2-3
CSVEMWTETRLSDTQYF
TGCAGCGTTGAAATGTGGACAGAGACGAGACTATCAGATACGCAGTATTTT